This TCR beta chain derives from a study of blood T cell repertoires in COVID-19. Study summary: Acute-phase and convalescent COVID-19 samples originated in the United States, Italy and Spain. The cDNA or gDNA used as material had been derived from T cells, B-cell-depleted T cells, or PBMCs.

Original processing notes: Reference gene primer amplification gave estimated nucleated cell counts. Clones were sequenced by immunoSEQ multiplex PCR, and TCRdb holds only the in-frame ones, with some missing. Clone size and V and J calls were adopted from that table, with D and trimming inferred from the DNA. The repertoire holds about 110,000 clones, approximately 82% seen once, with just over 4% in the top ten. V was shortened by 3 bases and J by 7 bases, with 9 bases between the two germline ends. The CDR3 has 12 amino acids. CDR1 and CDR2 from the germline V gene are SGHAT and FQNNGV. The receptor comes from a woman in her 70s with acute or convalescent COVID-19. V is TRBV11-2 and J is TRBJ1-2; possible D gene TRBD1, 6 bases. Sequenced input: peripheral blood. DNA for the CDR3: TGTGCCAGCAGCTTGAACAGGGCTGGCTACACCTTC. Residues: CASSLNRAGYTF.